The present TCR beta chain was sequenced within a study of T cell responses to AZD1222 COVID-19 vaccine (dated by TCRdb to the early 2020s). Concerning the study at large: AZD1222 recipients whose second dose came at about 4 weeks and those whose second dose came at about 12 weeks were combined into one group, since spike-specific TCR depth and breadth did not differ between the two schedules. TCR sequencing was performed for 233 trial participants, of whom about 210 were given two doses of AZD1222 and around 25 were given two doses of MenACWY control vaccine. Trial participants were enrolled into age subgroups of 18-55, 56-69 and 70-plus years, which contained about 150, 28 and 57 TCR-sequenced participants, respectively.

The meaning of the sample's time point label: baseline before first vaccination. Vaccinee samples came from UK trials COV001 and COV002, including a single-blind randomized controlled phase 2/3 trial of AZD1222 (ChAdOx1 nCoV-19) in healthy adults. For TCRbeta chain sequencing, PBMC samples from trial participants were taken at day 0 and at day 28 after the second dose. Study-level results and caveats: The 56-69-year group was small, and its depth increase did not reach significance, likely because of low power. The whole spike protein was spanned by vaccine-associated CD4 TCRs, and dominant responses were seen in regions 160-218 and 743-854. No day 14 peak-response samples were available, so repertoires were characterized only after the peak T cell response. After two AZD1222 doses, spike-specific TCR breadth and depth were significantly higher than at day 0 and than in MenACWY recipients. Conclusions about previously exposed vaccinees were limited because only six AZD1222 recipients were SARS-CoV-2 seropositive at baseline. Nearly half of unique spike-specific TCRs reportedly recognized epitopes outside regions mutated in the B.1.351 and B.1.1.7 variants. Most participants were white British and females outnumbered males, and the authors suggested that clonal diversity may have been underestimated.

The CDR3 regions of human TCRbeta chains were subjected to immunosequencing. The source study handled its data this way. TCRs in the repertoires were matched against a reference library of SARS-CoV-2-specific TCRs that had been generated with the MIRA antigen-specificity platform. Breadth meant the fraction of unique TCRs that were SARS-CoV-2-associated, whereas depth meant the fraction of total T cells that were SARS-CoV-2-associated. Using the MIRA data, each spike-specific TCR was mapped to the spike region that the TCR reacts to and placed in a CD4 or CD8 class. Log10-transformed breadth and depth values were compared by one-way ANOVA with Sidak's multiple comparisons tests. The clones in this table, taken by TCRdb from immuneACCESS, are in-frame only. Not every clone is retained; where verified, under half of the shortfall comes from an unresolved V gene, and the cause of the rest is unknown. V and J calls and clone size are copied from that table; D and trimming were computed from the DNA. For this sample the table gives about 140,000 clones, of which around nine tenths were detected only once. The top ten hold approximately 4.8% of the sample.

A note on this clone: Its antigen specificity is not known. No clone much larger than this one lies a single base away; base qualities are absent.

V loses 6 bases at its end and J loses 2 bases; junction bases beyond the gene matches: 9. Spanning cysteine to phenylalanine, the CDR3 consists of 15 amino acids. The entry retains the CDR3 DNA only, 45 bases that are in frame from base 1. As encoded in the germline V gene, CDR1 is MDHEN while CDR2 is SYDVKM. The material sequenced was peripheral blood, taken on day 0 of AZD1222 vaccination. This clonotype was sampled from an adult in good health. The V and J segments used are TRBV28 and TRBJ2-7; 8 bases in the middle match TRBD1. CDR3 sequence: CASSSGQGITYEQYF. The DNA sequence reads TGTGCCAGCAGCTCCGGACAGGGTATTACCTACGAGCAGTACTTC.